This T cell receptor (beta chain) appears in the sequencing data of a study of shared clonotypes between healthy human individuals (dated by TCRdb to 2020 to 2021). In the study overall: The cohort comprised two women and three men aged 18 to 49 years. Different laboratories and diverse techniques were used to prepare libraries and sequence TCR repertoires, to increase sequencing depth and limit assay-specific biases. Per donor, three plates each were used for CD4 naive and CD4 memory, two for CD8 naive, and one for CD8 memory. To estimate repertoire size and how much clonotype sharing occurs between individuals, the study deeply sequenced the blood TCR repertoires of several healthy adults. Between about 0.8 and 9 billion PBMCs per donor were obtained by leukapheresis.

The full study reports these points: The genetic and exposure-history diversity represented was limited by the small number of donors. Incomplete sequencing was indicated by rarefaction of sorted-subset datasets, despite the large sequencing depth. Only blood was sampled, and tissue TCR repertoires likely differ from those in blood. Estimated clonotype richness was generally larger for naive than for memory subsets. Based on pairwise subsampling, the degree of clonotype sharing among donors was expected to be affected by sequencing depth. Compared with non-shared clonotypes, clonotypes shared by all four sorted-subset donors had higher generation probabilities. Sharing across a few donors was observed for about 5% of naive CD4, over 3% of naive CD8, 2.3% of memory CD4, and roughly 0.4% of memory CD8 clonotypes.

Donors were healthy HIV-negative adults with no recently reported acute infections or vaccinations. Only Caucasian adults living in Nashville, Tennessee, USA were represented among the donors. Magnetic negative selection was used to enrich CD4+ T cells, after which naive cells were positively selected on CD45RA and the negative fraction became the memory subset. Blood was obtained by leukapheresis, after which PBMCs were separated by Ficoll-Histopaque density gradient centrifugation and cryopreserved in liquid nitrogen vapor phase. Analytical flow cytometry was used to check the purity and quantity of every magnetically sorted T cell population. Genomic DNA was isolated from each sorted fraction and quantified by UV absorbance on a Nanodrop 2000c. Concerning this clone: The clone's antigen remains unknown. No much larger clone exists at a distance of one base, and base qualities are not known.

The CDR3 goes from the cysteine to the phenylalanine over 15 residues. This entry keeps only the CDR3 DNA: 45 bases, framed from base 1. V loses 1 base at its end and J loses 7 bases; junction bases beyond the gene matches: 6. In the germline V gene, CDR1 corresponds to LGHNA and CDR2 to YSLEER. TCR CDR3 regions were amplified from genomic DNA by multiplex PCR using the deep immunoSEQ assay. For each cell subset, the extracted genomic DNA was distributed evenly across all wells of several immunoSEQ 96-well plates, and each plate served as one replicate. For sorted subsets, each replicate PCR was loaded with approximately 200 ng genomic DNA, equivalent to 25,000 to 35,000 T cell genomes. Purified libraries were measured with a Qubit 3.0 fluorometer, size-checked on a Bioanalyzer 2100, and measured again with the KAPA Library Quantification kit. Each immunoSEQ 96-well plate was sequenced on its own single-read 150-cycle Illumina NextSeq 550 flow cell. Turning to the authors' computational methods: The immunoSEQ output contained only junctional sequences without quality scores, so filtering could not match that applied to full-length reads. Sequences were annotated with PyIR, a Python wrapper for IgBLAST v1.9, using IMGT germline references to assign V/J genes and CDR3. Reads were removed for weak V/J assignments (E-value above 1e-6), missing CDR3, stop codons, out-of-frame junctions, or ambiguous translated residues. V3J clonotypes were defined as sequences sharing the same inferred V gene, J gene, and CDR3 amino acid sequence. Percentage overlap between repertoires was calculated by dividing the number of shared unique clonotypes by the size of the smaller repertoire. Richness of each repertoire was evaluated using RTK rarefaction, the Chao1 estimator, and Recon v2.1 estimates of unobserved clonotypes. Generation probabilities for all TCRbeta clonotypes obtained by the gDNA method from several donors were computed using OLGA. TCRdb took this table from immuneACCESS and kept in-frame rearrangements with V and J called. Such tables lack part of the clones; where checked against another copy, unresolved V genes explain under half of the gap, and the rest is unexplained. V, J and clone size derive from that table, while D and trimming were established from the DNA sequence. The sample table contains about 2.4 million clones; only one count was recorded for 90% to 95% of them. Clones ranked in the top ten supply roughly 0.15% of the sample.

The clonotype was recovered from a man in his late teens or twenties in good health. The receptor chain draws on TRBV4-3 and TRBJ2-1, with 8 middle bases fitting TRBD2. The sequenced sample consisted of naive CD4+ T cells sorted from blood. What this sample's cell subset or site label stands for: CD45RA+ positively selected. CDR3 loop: CASSQASGPGNEQFF. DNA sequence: TGCGCCAGCAGCCAAGCTAGCGGGCCGGGGAATGAGCAGTTCTTC.